This T cell receptor beta chain was found in a study of blood T cell repertoires in COVID-19. Study-wide context: Donors in the United States, Italy and Spain gave samples during acute or convalescent COVID-19. T cells, B-cell-depleted T cells, or PBMCs supplied cDNA or gDNA.

Per the authors' pipeline: Reference gene primers were amplified, and this amplification served to estimate nucleated cell counts. The protocol was immunoSEQ multiplex PCR, while the TCRdb copy is restricted to in-frame clones and leaves out a portion. V and J calls and clone size are given by that table; D and trimming were obtained from the DNA. The sample lists 150,000 or so clones, around 80% occurring once. In germline, CDR1 is SGHTA, CDR2 FQGNSA. Trimming pared 7 bases from V and 8 bases from J, leaving 20 bases between. There are 14 residues in the CDR3. The TCR sequence derives from a man aged 55 to 70 with active or convalescent COVID-19. The sample taken for sequencing was peripheral blood. V usage is TRBV7-2 and J usage is TRBJ1-2; no clear D gene. Written as DNA, the CDR3 is TGTGCCAGCACCCCTGGGAGCAGGTTGCAGGGCTACACCTTC. Amino acids: CASTPGSRLQGYTF.